What follows are 27 T cell receptor beta chains derived from one specimen sequenced in a study of OX40 agonist ivuxolimab in advanced cancers. Library preparation employed the immunoSEQ multiplex PCR assay. TCRdb stores this immuneACCESS table with in-frame sequences only. Part of the clones is absent; in the studies checked, under half of the shortfall reflects unresolved V genes, and no reason is known for the rest. The sample profile shows roughly 80,000 clones; roughly 80% of them were found once. Clones ranked in the top ten supply about 0.8% of the sample. The sample here was CD4+ or CD8+ T cells sorted from blood, taken in a trial of the OX40 agonist ivuxolimab. These receptors all come from an adult with an advanced solid tumor such as melanoma, head and neck, liver or kidney cancer.

This clone was seen more than once but under ten times. This sequence joins TRBV5-6 and TRBJ2-1; D is unresolved. The V end lost 0 bases, the J end lost 7 bases, and 5 bases lay between the germline ends. CDR1 and CDR2 from the germline V gene are SGHDT and YYEEEE. CDR3 length: 12 residues. The chain's CDR3 is CASSLAVNEQFF. In DNA, the CDR3 is TGTGCCAGCAGCTTGGCGGTGAATGAGCAGTTCTTC. Supplemented by reference TRBV5-6 and TRBJ2-1, the full variable domain reads DAGVTQSPTHLIKTRGQQVTLRCSPKSGHDTVSWYQQALGQGPQFIFQYYEEEERQRGNFPDRFSGHQFPNYSSELNVNALLLGDSALYLCASSLAVNEQFFGPGTRLTVL.

The rearrangement links TRBV7-2 to TRBJ1-2; 7 nucleotides agree with TRBD1. The CDR3 has 14 residues. Trimming took 4 bases from V and 4 from J; bases not matched to a gene: 6. Germline V gives CDR1 SGHTA, CDR2 FQGNSA. This CDR3 reads CASSSGQVGYGYTF. The CDR3 DNA reads TGTGCCAGCAGCTCTGGACAGGTCGGCTATGGCTACACCTTC.

The chain carries TRBV7-7 and TRBJ2-1; D unclear. CDR1 SSHAT and CDR2 FNYEAQ come from the germline V gene (reference sequence). The CDR3 runs 13 residues. V was shortened by 0 bases and J by 8 bases, with 8 bases between the two germline ends. The CDR3, as DNA: TGTGCCAGCAGCTTAGCTCAGACGGATGAGCAGTTCTTC. As protein: CASSLAQTDEQFF. Filled out from reference TRBV7-7 and TRBJ2-1, the complete variable domain reads GAGVSQSPRYKVTKRGQDVTLRCDPISSHATLYWYQQALGQGPEFLTYFNYEAQPDKSGLPSDRFSAERPEGSISTLTIQRTEQRDSAMYRCASSLAQTDEQFFGPGTRLTVL.

The rearrangement uses TRBV7-6 and TRBJ2-3, with 8 bases fitting TRBD2. The germline V gene has CDR1 SGHVS and CDR2 FNYEAQ. V lost 7 bases, J lost 2 bases, and 11 bases stayed unmatched. The CDR3 totals 16 residues. The CDR3 DNA follows: TGTGCCAGCACGGACTTAGCGGGGCGGTTCACAGATACGCAGTATTTT. As protein: CASTDLAGRFTDTQYF. The variable domain in full, completed from reference TRBV7-6 and TRBJ2-3, reads GAGVSQSPRYKVTKRGQDVALRCDPISGHVSLYWYRQALGQGPEFLTYFNYEAQQDKSGLPNDRFSAERPEGSISTLTIQRTEQRDSAMYRCASTDLAGRFTDTQYFGPGTRLTVL.

The chain recombines TRBV7-3 with TRBJ2-2; 13 bases are shared with TRBD2. Germline CDR1 SGHTA, CDR2 FQGTGA. Trimming at V came to 4 bases and at J to 5 bases, leaving 4 bases not matched to a gene. CDR3 size: 16 residues. The CDR3 DNA reads as TGTGCCAGCAGCTCGGGGACTAGCGGGGCAACCGGGGAGCTGTTTTTT. It encodes CASSSGTSGATGELFF.

This chain uses TRBV9 with TRBJ1-3; D uncertain. V was cut by 1 base and J by 4 bases, with 6 bases left in between. The germline CDR1 and CDR2 sequences are SGDLS and YYNGEE. The CDR3 totals 13 residues. CDR3 loop: CASSVPPGNTIYF. The CDR3 DNA reads as TGTGCCAGCAGCGTACCCCCGGGAAACACCATATATTTT.

The chain has TRBV18 and TRBJ2-7; D is ambiguous. Trimming removed 2 bases from V and 5 bases from J, with 10 bases in between. Germline-derived CDR1 and CDR2 are KGHSH and LQKENI. This CDR3 is 13 amino acids long. The CDR3 coding sequence is TGTGCCAGCTCACCAATAAGGGCGGACGAGCAGTACTTC. Amino acids: CASSPIRADEQYF.

DNA for the CDR3: TGCGCCAGCAGCTTGGGGACTAGCGGGGAGCGGGAGCTGTTTTTT. This translates into CASSLGTSGERELFF. The rearrangement uses TRBV5-1 and TRBJ2-2; 12 bases fit TRBD2. This CDR3 contains 15 residues. V shed 0 bases, J shed 9 bases, and the junction held 3 bases outside the gene matches. Germline-derived CDR1 and CDR2 are SGHRS and YFSETQ.

The CDR3 is CASSIVPGQDNQPQHF. For the CDR3, the DNA is TGTGCCAGTAGTATAGTTCCCGGGCAGGACAATCAGCCCCAGCATTTT. This chain links TRBV19 with TRBJ1-5, with D unresolved. The ends were cut back, 1 base at V and 3 bases at J, with 13 bases in the middle. This CDR3 has 16 amino acids. Germline V gene sequence: CDR1 LNHDA, CDR2 SQIVND (reference sequence).

V gene TRBV4-3 combines with J gene TRBJ2-1; TRBD1 aligns across 8 bases. J lost 4 bases, V lost 4 bases, and 6 bases had no gene match. Germline V gives CDR1 LGHNA, CDR2 YSLEER. The CDR3 is made up of 15 amino acids. CDR3 region: CASSRRTGPYNEQFF. The CDR3 region has the DNA TGCGCCAGCAGCCGACGGACAGGGCCATACAATGAGCAGTTCTTC.

The chain couples TRBV5-6 to TRBJ1-5, with 8 bases aligning to TRBD1. Germline V lookup: CDR1 SGHDT, CDR2 YYEEEE. The CDR3 contains 14 residues. The junction had 1 base not matched to a gene; V was cut back by 0 bases and J by 5 bases. Written as DNA, the CDR3 is TGTGCCAGCAGCTTGGCAGGGGGCGATCAGCCCCAGCATTTT. It yields the protein CASSLAGGDQPQHF.

The J gene is TRBJ2-7, the V gene TRBV5-8, with TRBD1 identical over 8 bases. V was clipped by 4 bases and J by 3 bases; unmatched bases: 6. The CDR3 spans 14 residues. Germline loops: CDR1 SGHTS, CDR2 YDEGEE. DNA of the CDR3: TGTGCCAGCAGCCCTTGGACAGGGATCTACGAGCAGTACTTC. Translating it yields CASSPWTGIYEQYF.

The chain uses TRBV10-3 and TRBJ1-1; the match to TRBD1 covers 12 bases. V gave up 6 bases and J gave up 7 bases; unmatched junction bases: 6. This CDR3 contains 14 residues. In germline, CDR1 is ENHRY, CDR2 SYGVKD. The CDR3 loop is CAIRGQGASGEAFF. The CDR3 DNA reads as TGTGCCATCAGGGGACAGGGGGCAAGCGGTGAAGCTTTCTTT.

This chain links TRBV30 with TRBJ1-1, with D perhaps matching TRBD1 (5 bases). Trimming pared 2 bases from V and 5 bases from J, leaving 18 bases between. The CDR3 is 15 amino acids. Germline V lookup: CDR1 GTSNPN, CDR2 SVGIG (reference sequence). The CDR3 loop reads CAWSPPGGWGTEAFF. Here the CDR3 DNA reads TGTGCCTGGAGTCCCCCCGGGGGGTGGGGGACTGAAGCTTTCTTT.

This clone was counted once. A junction end diverges from the germline sequence, so it may reflect a read error. This chain uses TRBV19 with TRBJ1-2, with D possibly TRBD1 on 5 matching bases. CDR1 is LNHDA, CDR2 SQIVND, per germline (reference sequence). The CDR3 spans 11 residues. The DNA for the CDR3 is TGTGCCAGTAGTATACAGGGAGCAACCCACTTC. Amino acid sequence: CASSIQGATHF.

The rearrangement uses TRBV6-6 and TRBJ1-1, with TRBD1 as a possible D gene (5 bases). The V gene's germline CDR1 is MNHNY and CDR2 SVGAGI (reference sequence). Trimming left V 2 bases short and J 7 bases short, with 11 bases between. This CDR3 comprises 13 residues. This CDR3 is CASSYGGWGEAFF. The CDR3 DNA follows: TGTGCCAGCAGTTACGGGGGGTGGGGTGAAGCTTTCTTT.

The V call is TRBV29-1, the J call TRBJ2-1; the match to TRBD2 covers 13 bases. Germline V gives CDR1 SQVTM, CDR2 ANQGSEA. V shed 1 base, J shed 7 bases, and the junction held 4 bases outside the gene matches. This CDR3 contains 15 residues. The CDR3 coding sequence is TGCAGCGTTGAAGGGGGACTAGCGGGGATTAATGAGCAGTTCTTC. It yields the protein CSVEGGLAGINEQFF.

The chain links TRBV6-6 to TRBJ2-5; D call uncertain. With the DNA end fitting TRBJ2-7 better, the J assignment may be wrong. From germline, CDR1 is MNHNY and CDR2 SVGAGI (reference sequence). The length of the CDR3 is 13 residues. In nucleotides, the CDR3 is TGTGCCAGCAGTTACCGTGGCGGCTACGAGCAGTACTTC. It codes for CASSYRGGYEQYF.

The J gene is TRBJ1-1, the V gene TRBV19, with 8 bases lining up with TRBD1. Looked up from germline, CDR1 is LNHDA and CDR2 is SQIVND (reference sequence). The ends lost 5 bases at V and 11 bases at J; junction bases unmatched: 10. There are 13 residues in the CDR3. The CDR3 region is CASSPAGQAGAFF. CDR3 coding DNA: TGTGCCAGTAGTCCCGCGGGACAGGCTGGGGCTTTCTTT.

This clone has just one count. The chain is built from TRBV7-2 and TRBJ2-1, with D unclear. CDR3 size: 13 residues. V gave up 2 bases and J gave up 4 bases, with 6 bases separating them. The germline V gene has CDR1 SGHTA and CDR2 FQGNSA. CDR3 coding DNA: TGTGCCAGCAGCTTAAATGGGTACAATGAGCAGTTCTTC. It translates to CASSLNGYNEQFF.

The genes are TRBV7-9 and TRBJ2-5, with unresolved D. Trimming took off 8 bases at V and 0 bases at J, with 22 bases between the two ends. CDR1 and CDR2 (germline): SEHNR, FQNEAQ (reference sequence). This CDR3 has 17 amino acids. The CDR3 nucleotides are TGTGCCAGCGCAACCACGGGCGGTCCACAGTACCAAGAGACCCAGTACTTC. Translated, it gives CASATTGGPQYQETQYF. Full variable domain (outside the CDR3, taken from reference TRBV7-9 and TRBJ2-5): DTGVSQNPRHKITKRGQNVTFRCDPISEHNRLYWYRQTLGQGPEFLTYFQNEAQLEKSRLLSDRFSAERPKGSFSTLEIQRTEQGDSAMYLCASATTGGPQYQETQYFGPGTRLLVL.

The V call is TRBV2, the J call TRBJ1-5; D perhaps matches TRBD1 (5 bases). Trimming pared 5 bases from V and 4 bases from J, leaving 15 bases between. The V gene's germline CDR1 is SNHLY and CDR2 FYNNEI. CDR3 length: 15 amino acids. CDR3 bases: TGTGCCAGCAGTAGCGAGGAACAGGCAAATCAGCCCCAGCATTTT. Protein product: CASSSEEQANQPQHF.

The chain uses TRBV5-1 and TRBJ2-6; D is unclear. V was clipped by 4 bases and J by 0 bases, with 8 bases between them. The CDR3 extends over 15 amino acids. CDR1 and CDR2 (germline): SGHRS, YFSETQ. Here the CDR3 reads CASSPPSSGANVLTF. The CDR3 DNA sequence: TGCGCCAGCAGCCCCCCTAGCTCTGGGGCCAACGTCCTGACTTTC.

V gene TRBV29-1 combines with J gene TRBJ2-7, with a weak D call TRBD1 (5 bases). Germline CDR1 SQVTM, CDR2 ANQGSEA. The CDR3 covers 12 residues. Trimming took off 7 bases at V and 3 bases at J, with 13 bases between the two ends. CDR3 region: CSGSGINYEQYF. The CDR3 DNA reads TGCAGCGGCTCAGGGATTAACTACGAGCAGTACTTC.

This clone has only a few counts. This chain joins TRBV9 and TRBJ2-3; D may be TRBD1 or TRBD2 (5 bases each). V lost 1 base to trimming and J lost 5 bases, with 20 bases between them. The CDR3 sequence is 17 residues long. Germline CDR1 SGDLS, CDR2 YYNGEE. The CDR3 DNA is TGTGCCAGCAGCGTATCAGCGAGGGGACGGGGCCAAGATACGCAGTATTTT. It is translated as CASSVSARGRGQDTQYF.

In its sample, this clone was seen a few times. V is TRBV4-1 and J is TRBJ2-2; 11 bases line up with TRBD1. Trimming cost V 5 bases and J 8 bases; bases outside gene matches: 7. In germline, CDR1 is MGHRA, CDR2 YSYEKL. The CDR3 covers 15 residues. CDR3 sequence: CASSFGQGAVGELFF. CDR3 in DNA: TGCGCCAGCAGCTTCGGACAGGGGGCGGTTGGGGAGCTGTTTTTT.

This clone was detected once. This chain connects TRBV5-1 to TRBJ2-3; D is unresolved. The CDR3 runs 14 residues. The V gene's germline CDR1 is SGHRS and CDR2 YFSETQ. Deletions cut 4 bases from V and 5 bases from J, with 14 bases between. The chain's CDR3 is CASSPRAAEDTQYF. The DNA of the CDR3 is TGCGCCAGCAGCCCCCGGGCAGCCGAAGATACGCAGTATTTT.